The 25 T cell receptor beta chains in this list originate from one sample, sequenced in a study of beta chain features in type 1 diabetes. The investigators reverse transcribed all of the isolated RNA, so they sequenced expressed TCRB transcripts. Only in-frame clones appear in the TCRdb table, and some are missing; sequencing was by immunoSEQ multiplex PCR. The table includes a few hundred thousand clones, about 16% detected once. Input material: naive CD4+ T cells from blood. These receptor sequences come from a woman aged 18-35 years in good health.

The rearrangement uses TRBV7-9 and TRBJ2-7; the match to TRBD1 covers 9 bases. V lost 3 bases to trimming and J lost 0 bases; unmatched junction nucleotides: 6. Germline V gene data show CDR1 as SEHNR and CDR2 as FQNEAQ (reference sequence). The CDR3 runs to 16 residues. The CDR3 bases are TGTGCCAGCAGCTTGGGCCCGGACAGGGGCTCCTACGAGCAGTACTTC. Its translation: CASSLGPDRGSYEQYF.

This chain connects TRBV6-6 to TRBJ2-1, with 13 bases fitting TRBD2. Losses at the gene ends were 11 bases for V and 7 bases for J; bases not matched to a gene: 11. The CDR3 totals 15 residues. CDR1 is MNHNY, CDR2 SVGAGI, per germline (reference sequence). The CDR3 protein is CAHGRGTSGENEQFF. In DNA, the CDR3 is TGTGCCCACGGGAGGGGGACTAGCGGGGAAAATGAGCAGTTCTTC.

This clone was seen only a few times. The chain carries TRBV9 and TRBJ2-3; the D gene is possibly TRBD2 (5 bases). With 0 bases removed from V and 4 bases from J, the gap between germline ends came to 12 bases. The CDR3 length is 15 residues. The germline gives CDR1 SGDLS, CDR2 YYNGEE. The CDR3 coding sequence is TGTGCCAGCAGCGTAGCATCGGGGTATGCAGATACGCAGTATTTT. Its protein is CASSVASGYADTQYF.

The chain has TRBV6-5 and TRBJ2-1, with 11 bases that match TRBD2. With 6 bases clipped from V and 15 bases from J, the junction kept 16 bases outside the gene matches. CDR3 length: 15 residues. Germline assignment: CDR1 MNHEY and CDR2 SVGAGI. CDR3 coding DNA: TGTGCCAGCAGGGACTTCAAACGGACTAGCGGGTTAACGTTCTTC. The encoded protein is CASRDFKRTSGLTFF.

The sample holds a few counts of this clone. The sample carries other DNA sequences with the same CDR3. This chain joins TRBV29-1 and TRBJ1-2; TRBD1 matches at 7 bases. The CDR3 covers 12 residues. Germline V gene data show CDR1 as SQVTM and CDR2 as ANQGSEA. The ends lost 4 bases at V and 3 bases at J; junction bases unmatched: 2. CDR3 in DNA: TGCAGCGTTGGGGACAGCTACTATGGCTACACCTTC. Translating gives CSVGDSYYGYTF. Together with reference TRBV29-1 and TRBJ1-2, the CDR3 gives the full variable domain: SAVISQKPSRDICQRGTSLTIQCQVDSQVTMMFWYRQQPGQSLTLIATANQGSEATYESGFVIDKFPISRPNLTFSTLTVSNMSPEDSSIYLCSVGDSYYGYTFGSGTRLTVV.

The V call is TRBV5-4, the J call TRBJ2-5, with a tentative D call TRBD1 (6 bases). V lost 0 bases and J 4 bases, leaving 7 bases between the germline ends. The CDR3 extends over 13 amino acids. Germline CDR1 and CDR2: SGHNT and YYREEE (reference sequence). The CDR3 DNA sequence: TGTGCCAGCAGCTTGGGACAGGTAGAGACCCAGTACTTC. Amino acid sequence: CASSLGQVETQYF.

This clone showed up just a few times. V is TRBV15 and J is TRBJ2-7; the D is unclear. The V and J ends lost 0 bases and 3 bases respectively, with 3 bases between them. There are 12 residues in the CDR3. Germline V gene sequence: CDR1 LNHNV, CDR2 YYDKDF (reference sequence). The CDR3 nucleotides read TGTGCCACCAGCAGAGATCACTACGAGCAGTACTTC. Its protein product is CATSRDHYEQYF.

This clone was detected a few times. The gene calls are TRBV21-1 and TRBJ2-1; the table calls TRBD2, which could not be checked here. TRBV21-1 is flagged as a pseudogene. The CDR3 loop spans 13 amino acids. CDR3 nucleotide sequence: TGTGCCACCCCCCTAGCGCGAGGGAATGAGCAGTTCTTC. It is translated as CATPLARGNEQFF.

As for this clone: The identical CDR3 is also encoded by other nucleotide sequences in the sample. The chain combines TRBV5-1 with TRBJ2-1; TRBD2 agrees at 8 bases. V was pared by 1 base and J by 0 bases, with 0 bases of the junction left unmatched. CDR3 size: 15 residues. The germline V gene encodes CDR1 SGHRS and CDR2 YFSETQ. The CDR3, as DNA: TGCGCCAGCAGCTTGAGCGGGAGCTCCTACAATGAGCAGTTCTTC. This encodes CASSLSGSSYNEQFF. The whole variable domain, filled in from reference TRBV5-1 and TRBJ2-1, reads KAGVTQTPRYLIKTRGQQVTLSCSPISGHRSVSWYQQTPGQGLQFLFEYFSETQRNKGNFPGRFSGRQFSNSRSEMNVSTLELGDSALYLCASSLSGSSYNEQFFGPGTRLTVL.

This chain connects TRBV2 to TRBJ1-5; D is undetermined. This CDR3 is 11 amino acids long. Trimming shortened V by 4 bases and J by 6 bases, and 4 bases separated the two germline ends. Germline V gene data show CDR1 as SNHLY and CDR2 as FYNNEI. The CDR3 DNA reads TGTGCCAGCAGTGTGAGTCAGCCCCAGCATTTT. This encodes CASSVSQPQHF. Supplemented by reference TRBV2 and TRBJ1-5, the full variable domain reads EPEVTQTPSHQVTQMGQEVILRCVPISNHLYFYWYRQILGQKVEFLVSFYNNEISEKSEIFDDQFSVERPDGSNFTLKIRSTKLEDSAMYFCASSVSQPQHFGDGTRLSIL.

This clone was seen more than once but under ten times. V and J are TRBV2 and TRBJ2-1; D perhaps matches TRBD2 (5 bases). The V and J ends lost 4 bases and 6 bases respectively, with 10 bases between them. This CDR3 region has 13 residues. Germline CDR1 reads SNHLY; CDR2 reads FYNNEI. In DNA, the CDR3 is TGTGCCAGCAGTGGGCGGGCCTCCAATGAGCAGTTCTTC. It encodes CASSGRASNEQFF. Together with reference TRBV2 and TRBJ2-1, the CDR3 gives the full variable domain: EPEVTQTPSHQVTQMGQEVILRCVPISNHLYFYWYRQILGQKVEFLVSFYNNEISEKSEIFDDQFSVERPDGSNFTLKIRSTKLEDSAMYFCASSGRASNEQFFGPGTRLTVL.

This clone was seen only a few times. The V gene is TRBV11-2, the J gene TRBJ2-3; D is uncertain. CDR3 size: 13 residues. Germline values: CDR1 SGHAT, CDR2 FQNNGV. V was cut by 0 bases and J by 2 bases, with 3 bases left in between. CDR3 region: CASSLDLTDTQYF. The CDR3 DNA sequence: TGTGCCAGCAGCTTAGACCTCACAGATACGCAGTATTTT.

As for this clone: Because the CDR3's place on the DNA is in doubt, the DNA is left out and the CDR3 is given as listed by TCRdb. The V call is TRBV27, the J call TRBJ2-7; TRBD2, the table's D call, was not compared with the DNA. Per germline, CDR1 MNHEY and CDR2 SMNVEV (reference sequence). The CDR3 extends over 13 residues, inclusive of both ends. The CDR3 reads CASSSSREGRRYF.

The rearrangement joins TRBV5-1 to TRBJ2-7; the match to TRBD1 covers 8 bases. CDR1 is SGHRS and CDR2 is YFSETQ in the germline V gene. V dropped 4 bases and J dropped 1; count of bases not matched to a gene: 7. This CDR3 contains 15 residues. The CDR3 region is CASSPQGAKSYEQYF. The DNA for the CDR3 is TGCGCCAGCAGCCCGCAGGGGGCCAAATCCTACGAGCAGTACTTC.

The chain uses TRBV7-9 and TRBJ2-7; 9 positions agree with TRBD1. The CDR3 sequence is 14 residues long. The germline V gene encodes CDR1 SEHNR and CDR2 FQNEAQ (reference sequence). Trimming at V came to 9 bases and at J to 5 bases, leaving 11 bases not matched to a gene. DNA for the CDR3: TGTGCCAGTGCACCCCGGACAGGGGTAAACGAGCAGTACTTC. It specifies CASAPRTGVNEQYF.

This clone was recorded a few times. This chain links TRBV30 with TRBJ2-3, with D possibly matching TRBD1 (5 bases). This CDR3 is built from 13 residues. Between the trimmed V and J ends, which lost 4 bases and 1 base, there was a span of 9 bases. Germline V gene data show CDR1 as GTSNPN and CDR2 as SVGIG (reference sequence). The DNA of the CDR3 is TGTGCCTGGACTCAGGGTGGCACAGATACGCAGTATTTT. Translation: CAWTQGGTDTQYF. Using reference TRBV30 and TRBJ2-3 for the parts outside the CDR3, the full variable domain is SQTIHQWPATLVQPVGSPLSLECTVEGTSNPNLYWYRQAAGRGLQLLFYSVGIGQISSEVPQNLSASRPQDRQFILSSKKLLLSDSGFYLCAWTQGGTDTQYFGPGTRLTVL.

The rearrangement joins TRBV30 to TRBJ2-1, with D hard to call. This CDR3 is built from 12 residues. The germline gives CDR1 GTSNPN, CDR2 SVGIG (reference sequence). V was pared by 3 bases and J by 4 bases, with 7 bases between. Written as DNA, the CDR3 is TGTGCCTGGAGGTCTGCGTACAATGAGCAGTTCTTC. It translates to CAWRSAYNEQFF.

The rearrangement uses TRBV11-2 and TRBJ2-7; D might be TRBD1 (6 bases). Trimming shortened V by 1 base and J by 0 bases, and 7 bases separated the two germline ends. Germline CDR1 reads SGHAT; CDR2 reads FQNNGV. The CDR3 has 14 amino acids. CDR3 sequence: CASSLGRGSYEQYF. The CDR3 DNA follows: TGTGCCAGCAGCTTAGGCAGGGGCTCCTACGAGCAGTACTTC. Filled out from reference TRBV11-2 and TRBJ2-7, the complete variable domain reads EAGVAQSPRYKIIEKRQSVAFWCNPISGHATLYWYQQILGQGPKLLIQFQNNGVVDDSQLPKDRFSAERLKGVDSTLKIQPAKLEDSAVYLCASSLGRGSYEQYFGPGTRLTVT.

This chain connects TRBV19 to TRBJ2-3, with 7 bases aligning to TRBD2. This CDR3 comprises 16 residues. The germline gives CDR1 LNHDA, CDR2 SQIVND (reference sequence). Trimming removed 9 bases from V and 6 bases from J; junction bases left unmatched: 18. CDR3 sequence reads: CASRESSGIAGDTQYF. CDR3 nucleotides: TGTGCCAGCAGGGAGTCCAGCGGGATTGCGGGGGATACGCAGTATTTT.

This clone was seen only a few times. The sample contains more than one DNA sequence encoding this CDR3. The CDR3: CASSVATGYEQYF. Written as DNA, the CDR3 is TGTGCCAGCAGCGTAGCCACCGGCTACGAGCAGTACTTC. V is TRBV9 and J is TRBJ2-7; D is undetermined. V gave up 0 bases and J gave up 3 bases, with 7 bases separating them. This CDR3 region has 13 residues. The germline gives CDR1 SGDLS, CDR2 YYNGEE.

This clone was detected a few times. CDR3 amino acids: CASSVPGEGYTF. The CDR3 DNA reads TGTGCCAGCAGCGTGCCAGGGGAGGGCTACACCTTC. V gene TRBV9 combines with J gene TRBJ1-2; tentatively, D is TRBD1 (6 bases). Germline loops: CDR1 SGDLS, CDR2 YYNGEE. V lost 2 bases, J lost 8 bases, and 10 bases lay in between. There are 12 residues in the CDR3.

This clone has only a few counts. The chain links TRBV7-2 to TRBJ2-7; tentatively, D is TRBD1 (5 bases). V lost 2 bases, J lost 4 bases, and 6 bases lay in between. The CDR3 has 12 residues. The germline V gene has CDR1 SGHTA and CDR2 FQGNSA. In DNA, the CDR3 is TGTGCCAGCAGCTTATCAGGGTACGAGCAGTACTTC. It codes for CASSLSGYEQYF.

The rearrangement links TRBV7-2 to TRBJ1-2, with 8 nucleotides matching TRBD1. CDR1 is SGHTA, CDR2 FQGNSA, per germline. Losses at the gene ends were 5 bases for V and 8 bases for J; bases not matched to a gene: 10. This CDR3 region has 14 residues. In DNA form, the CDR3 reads TGTGCCAGCAGCAACCCGGACAGGGCGGAAGGCTACACCTTC. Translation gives CASSNPDRAEGYTF.

The CDR3 sequence: CASIGWGQNAEAFF. The CDR3 DNA reads TGTGCCAGCATCGGATGGGGGCAAAACGCTGAAGCTTTCTTT. This rearrangement joins TRBV28 to TRBJ1-1, with D possibly matching TRBD1 (6 bases). V lost 7 bases, J lost 6 bases, and 18 bases lay in between. The germline CDR1 and CDR2 sequences are MDHEN and SYDVKM. This CDR3 has 14 residues.

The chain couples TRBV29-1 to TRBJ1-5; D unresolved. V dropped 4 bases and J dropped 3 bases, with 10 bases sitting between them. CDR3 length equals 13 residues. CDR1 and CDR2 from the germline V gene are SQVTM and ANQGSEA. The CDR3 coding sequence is TGCAGCGTTGGGGAGGATCTCAATCAGCCCCAGCATTTT. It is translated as CSVGEDLNQPQHF. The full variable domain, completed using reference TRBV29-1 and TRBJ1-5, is SAVISQKPSRDICQRGTSLTIQCQVDSQVTMMFWYRQQPGQSLTLIATANQGSEATYESGFVIDKFPISRPNLTFSTLTVSNMSPEDSSIYLCSVGEDLNQPQHFGDGTRLSIL.